A selection of T cell receptor beta chains follows, all from one sample in a study of blood T cell repertoires in COVID-19. Generated by immunoSEQ multiplex PCR, the TCRdb table keeps only in-frame clones and is missing some. The table records 200,000 to 300,000 clones, 85% of them present only once. Sequencing input: peripheral blood. These receptors originate from a man aged 45-65 years with COVID-19, enrolled during active disease. The CDR3 runs from the conserved cysteine through the conserved F or W. D genes are given only for firm matches. Clone size is stated in some rows and not others, as once, few, many or a class when expanded.

clone size: -; D gene: TRBD1; J gene: TRBJ2-7; V gene: TRBV5-1; CDR3 length: 15; CDR3 DNA: TGCGCCAGCAGCTCGGGGACAGGGGGGAGATACGAGCAGTACTTC; CDR3 protein: CASSSGTGGRYEQYF
clone size: -; D gene: TRBD2; J gene: TRBJ2-2; V gene: TRBV4-2; CDR3 length: 17; CDR3 DNA: TGTGCCAGCAGCCCCCCTAAAACCGGGGGGGGCTTTATGGAGCTGTTTTTT; CDR3 protein: CASSPPKTGGGFMELFF
clone size: -; D gene: -; J gene: TRBJ1-2; V gene: TRBV20-1; CDR3 length: 16; CDR3 DNA: TGCAGTGCTAGTTCTCGGGGAATCGGGGCTAACTATGGCTACACCTTC; CDR3 protein: CSASSRGIGANYGYTF
clone size: -; D gene: -; J gene: TRBJ1-1; V gene: TRBV3-1/TRBV3-2; CDR3 length: 16; CDR3 DNA: TGTGCCAGCATTGGGGGGAAGGCGAGGGTGAACACTGAAGCTTTCTTT; CDR3 protein: CASIGGKARVNTEAFF
clone size: -; D gene: -; J gene: TRBJ2-7; V gene: TRBV28; CDR3 length: 14; CDR3 DNA: TGTGCCAGCAGTTTAAGTTCCGGAGCGCGAGCCTACGGCTTC; CDR3 protein: CASSLSSGARAYGF
clone size: -; D gene: -; J gene: TRBJ1-3; V gene: TRBV15; CDR3 length: 12; CDR3 DNA: TGTGCCACCAGCAGAGCAGGAAACACCATATATTTT; CDR3 protein: CATSRAGNTIYF
clone size: -; D gene: -; J gene: TRBJ2-4; V gene: TRBV4-1; CDR3 length: 15; CDR3 DNA: TGCGCCAGCAGCCAGGAGGAGATAGCCAAAAACATTCAGTACTTC; CDR3 protein: CASSQEEIAKNIQYF
clone size: -; D gene: TRBD2; J gene: TRBJ2-1; V gene: TRBV5-1; CDR3 length: 14; CDR3 DNA: TGCGCCAGCAGCCCGAACAGCGGGGCGAATGAGCAGTTCTTC; CDR3 protein: CASSPNSGANEQFF
clone size: -; D gene: -; J gene: TRBJ1-2; V gene: TRBV4-3; CDR3 length: 16; CDR3 DNA: TGCGCCAGCAGCCAAGACCCGGGGGGCGAGGGCTATGGCTACACCTTC; CDR3 protein: CASSQDPGGEGYGYTF
clone size: once; D gene: -; J gene: TRBJ2-7; V gene: TRBV28; CDR3 length: 15; CDR3 DNA: TGTGCCAGCAGTTGGGACACTTTGGGGGACTACGAGCAGTACTTC; CDR3 protein: CASSWDTLGDYEQYF
clone size: -; D gene: -; J gene: TRBJ2-2; V gene: TRBV27; CDR3 length: 17; CDR3 DNA: TGTGCCAGCAGTTTATCTTACAGCTTCTTGGGCACCGGGGAGCTGTTTTTT; CDR3 protein: CASSLSYSFLGTGELFF
clone size: -; D gene: -; J gene: TRBJ1-4; V gene: TRBV28; CDR3 length: 14; CDR3 DNA: TGTGCCAGCAGTTTAGGGGGCCTTAATGAAAAACTGTTTTTT; CDR3 protein: CASSLGGLNEKLFF
clone size: -; D gene: -; J gene: TRBJ1-3; V gene: TRBV2; CDR3 length: 16; CDR3 DNA: TGTGCCAGCAGCTCCGCAGCGCGCGGCTCTGGAAACACCATATATTTT; CDR3 protein: CASSSAARGSGNTIYF
clone size: -; D gene: -; J gene: TRBJ1-2; V gene: TRBV24-1; CDR3 length: 15; CDR3 DNA: TGTGCCACCAGTGACGGACAGAGTGTTAACTATGGCTACACCTTC; CDR3 protein: CATSDGQSVNYGYTF
clone size: -; D gene: -; J gene: TRBJ2-2; V gene: TRBV7-3; CDR3 length: 16; CDR3 DNA: TGTGCCAGCAGCTTCCGCGGGACGACCGTCACCGGGGAGCTGTTTTTT; CDR3 protein: CASSFRGTTVTGELFF
clone size: -; D gene: -; J gene: TRBJ1-2; V gene: TRBV19; CDR3 length: 13; CDR3 DNA: TGTGCCAGTTGGGAAGGACGGGGCTATGGCTACACCTTC; CDR3 protein: CASWEGRGYGYTF
clone size: -; D gene: -; J gene: TRBJ1-4; V gene: TRBV28; CDR3 length: 14; CDR3 DNA: TGTGCCAGCACTATTGGGGGCCGTAATGAAAAACTGTTTTTT; CDR3 protein: CASTIGGRNEKLFF
clone size: -; D gene: -; J gene: TRBJ1-5; V gene: TRBV2; CDR3 length: 15; CDR3 DNA: TGTGCCAGCAGATCCACCGACAGTCCTAATCAGCCCCAGCATTTT; CDR3 protein: CASRSTDSPNQPQHF
clone size: -; D gene: TRBD2; J gene: TRBJ2-5; V gene: TRBV6-5; CDR3 length: 15; CDR3 DNA: TGTGCCAGCAGTTTTGGCGGGGGGATGATAGAGACCCAGTACTTC; CDR3 protein: CASSFGGGMIETQYF
clone size: once; D gene: -; J gene: TRBJ1-1; V gene: TRBV6-1; CDR3 length: 16; CDR3 DNA: TGTGCCAGCAGTGGGGTTGGACAGATCAGAAACACTGAAGCTTTCTTT; CDR3 protein: CASSGVGQIRNTEAFF
clone size: -; D gene: -; J gene: TRBJ2-7; V gene: TRBV9; CDR3 length: 15; CDR3 DNA: TGTGCCAGCAGCGTAGGGGCCAGTACCTCCTACGAGCAGTACTTC; CDR3 protein: CASSVGASTSYEQYF
clone size: -; D gene: -; J gene: TRBJ2-3; V gene: TRBV28; CDR3 length: 12; CDR3 DNA: TGTGCCAGCAGCCCAGGGTGGGATACGCAGTATTTT; CDR3 protein: CASSPGWDTQYF
clone size: -; D gene: -; J gene: TRBJ1-5; V gene: TRBV19; CDR3 length: 17; CDR3 DNA: TGTGCCAGTAGTATACTCTCAGGGACCCCCCGGGGGCAGCCCCAGCATTTT; CDR3 protein: CASSILSGTPRGQPQHF
clone size: -; D gene: TRBD1; J gene: TRBJ2-7; V gene: TRBV19; CDR3 length: 16; CDR3 DNA: TGTGCCAGTAGTATGACAGGGAATTTCTTTTCCTACGAGCAGTACTTC; CDR3 protein: CASSMTGNFFSYEQYF
clone size: -; D gene: TRBD2; J gene: TRBJ2-2; V gene: TRBV5-1; CDR3 length: 15; CDR3 DNA: TGCGCCAGCAGCTCGAGCGGGACCTACACCGGGGAGCTGTTTTTT; CDR3 protein: CASSSSGTYTGELFF